Reported below is one TCR beta chain. In its sample, this clonotype was seen many times. The antigen it binds to is not known. It has no much larger one-base neighbor in the sample; base qualities were not kept. The sample belongs to a study of T cells in Graves' hyperthyroidism and ophthalmopathy (dated by TCRdb to the late 2010s). A note on the overall study: Peripheral blood samples were taken at the time of initial diagnosis, prior to any treatment. To identify distinguishing TCR V-J signatures, a discovery cohort of about 100 patients was used, comprising 43 with Graves' ophthalmopathy and 57 with stable Graves' hyperthyroidism. Prospective prediction of ophthalmopathy was tested in an independent validation cohort consisting of some 18 hyperthyroidism patients and more than 15 patients who later progressed to ophthalmopathy. The 90 or so discovery patients were randomly split 7:3 into training and test sets. The study also compared thyroid tissue and blood T-cell repertoires from more than 5 Graves' hyperthyroidism patients. After sampling, hyperthyroidism patients received methimazole starting at 30 mg daily, and ophthalmopathy patients received high-dose intravenous methylprednisolone. According to the paper, TCR Vbeta CDR3 sequencing was carried out on 135 peripheral blood samples, which came from about 45 ophthalmopathy, around 75 hyperthyroidism and approximately 17 progressor patients. Results the study describes overall, beyond this receptor: Most expanded thyroid clonotypes (frequency above 0.001) were also found in blood, which suggests that blood repertoires may mirror thyroid immune responses. In cross-validation, a model built on a 13 V-J signature told ophthalmopathy apart from stable hyperthyroidism with 85% to 90% sensitivity and 81% to 82% specificity, and in testing the same model reached 80%/75%. In validation, progression to ophthalmopathy was predicted by the model with roughly 71% sensitivity and roughly 76% specificity, a median of around 5.9 months before onset. Sample size was not statistically predetermined, and blinding of investigators to group allocation was not performed.

The TCR beta CDR3 regions were amplified from RNA transcripts. For the first round of RT-PCR on the TCR CDR3, the HTBI primer set was used together with the Qiagen OneStep RT-PCR kit. The libraries were constructed in a second round of multiplex PCR and then size-selected and purified. Paired-end sequencing of the libraries was performed with 100 bp reads on an Illumina HiSeq2000. The paper's processing steps were these. SOAPnuke was used to process the raw data, with reads discarded if the reads contained adapters or uncalled bases, had a mean Phred below 15, or lacked an exact constant-primer or identifier match. COPE v1.2.5 was used to merge the high-quality paired reads, and each unique nucleotide sequence was defined as a clonotype. MiTCR v1.1 was used to align the clonotypes against IMGT TRBV, TRBD and TRBJ reference segments. The analysis included only V-J combinations with a frequency above 0.0001, which together covered more than 99% of the repertoires. A TCS score was defined as the ratio between F50 (clonal expansion) and ExV (chaos), using BLOSUM62-based TCRdist between CDR3 peptides within each V-J. Welch's t-statistics and random forest reduced some 510 V-J features to 10 to 15, which were used in a naive Bayes classifier (R e1071). TCRdb redid the processing of the public reads, applying fastp at Q25 and MiXCR, and retained in-frame beta chains. Identical CDR3 protein sequences are pooled into one entry, listed with their most common genes and DNA. The V and J calls here are based on TCRdb, not the publication. This sample is represented by about 720,000 distinct CDR3 sequences; about a sixth of them were singletons. In total, the top ten clones hold approximately 8.4% of the sample.

The germline V gene sets CDR1 to MDHEN and CDR2 to SYDVKM. The junction shows trimming of 7 bases on V and 4 bases on J, and the gene matches do not reach 3 bases of it. Including the terminal cysteine and phenylalanine, the CDR3 comprises 13 residues. Just the 39-base CDR3 DNA is kept, in frame starting at base 1. Stable Graves' hyperthyroidism was defined as no progression to ophthalmopathy during 18 months of follow-up. The hyperthyroidism patients were between 18 and 65 years old and newly diagnosed, with a disease duration of less than 2 months. Exclusion was applied to patients with uncontrolled infections, other autoimmune diseases, pregnancy or lactation. Clinical symptoms, serum thyroxine and TRAb, thyroid ultrasound, and orbital computed tomography formed the basis for the diagnoses. PBMCs were isolated from around 10 ml of fresh peripheral blood by Ficoll-Paque density gradient centrifugation. Trizol reagent was used to extract total RNA, and RNA quality was then checked on an Agilent 2100 Bioanalyzer.

The chain employs TRBV28 and TRBJ2-7; the junction holds 11 bases that match TRBD2. The source material was blood. The source is a man aged 18 to 30 with Graves' hyperthyroidism. The nucleotide sequence is TGTGCCAGCACCCTAGCGGGAGGATACGAGCAGTACTTC. Its coded protein is CASTLAGGYEQYF.